Below, 24 T cell receptor beta chains from the same sample are listed, as sequenced in a study of OX40 agonist ivuxolimab in advanced cancers. Using immunoSEQ multiplex PCR, the repertoire was profiled, and TCRdb retains in-frame clones only, with some absent. The table has more than 70,000 clones, roughly 90% seen once; the top ten hold around 0.33%. This specimen consisted of CD4+ or CD8+ T cells sorted from blood, obtained in a trial of the OX40 agonist ivuxolimab. These TCRs come from an adult with an advanced solid tumor such as melanoma, head and neck, liver or kidney cancer.

The J gene is TRBJ2-7, the V gene TRBV7-2; 7 bases align to TRBD2. V was clipped by 4 bases and J by 6 bases; unmatched bases: 12. CDR3 size: 15 residues. Germline CDR1 SGHTA, CDR2 FQGNSA. The CDR3 here is CASSSSPAGVGEQYF. The CDR3, as DNA: TGTGCCAGCAGCTCTTCCCCGGCGGGGGTGGGCGAGCAGTACTTC.

The V gene is TRBV6-5, the J gene TRBJ2-7; D unresolved. Trimming removed 2 bases at V and 4 bases at J, with 15 bases between. CDR3 length: 15 residues. Germline CDR1 and CDR2: MNHEY and SVGAGI. The CDR3 sequence is CASSYTSGPLYEQYF. DNA for the CDR3: TGTGCCAGCAGTTACACCTCCGGGCCTCTATACGAGCAGTACTTC.

The V and J genes are TRBV20-1 and TRBJ2-7; D gene uncertain. The CDR3 totals 11 residues. Germline-derived CDR1 and CDR2 are DFQATT and SNEGSKA (reference sequence). CDR3 region: CVITNSYEQYF. The CDR3 DNA is TGCGTGATCACGAACTCCTACGAGCAGTACTTC.

This rearrangement joins TRBV27 to TRBJ2-1; D gene uncertain. The CDR3 consists of 13 residues. Germline V lookup: CDR1 MNHEY, CDR2 SMNVEV (reference sequence). V lost 3 bases to trimming and J lost 10 bases, with 13 bases between them. The CDR3 region is CASSFGPTREQFF. The CDR3 coding sequence is TGTGCCAGCAGTTTTGGACCCACCCGGGAGCAGTTCTTC.

This clone was observed once. The genes are TRBV10-3 and TRBJ2-2; D might be TRBD2 (5 bases). The germline CDR1 and CDR2 sequences are ENHRY and SYGVKD. The CDR3 runs to 16 residues. Trimming took off 4 bases at V and 3 bases at J, with 15 bases between the two ends. CDR3 nucleotides: TGTGCCATCAGTGGGAAGGGAGTAATGTACACCGGGGAGCTGTTTTTT. This codes for CAISGKGVMYTGELFF.

The chain recombines TRBV7-2 with TRBJ2-7; tentative D call: TRBD1 (6 bases). Germline assignment: CDR1 SGHTA and CDR2 FQGNSA. This CDR3 has 13 amino acids. Trimming shortened V by 5 bases and J by 1 base, and 9 bases separated the two germline ends. CDR3 sequence: CASSRTASYEQYF. CDR3 bases: TGTGCCAGCAGCCGGACAGCTTCCTACGAGCAGTACTTC.

This chain joins TRBV6-6 and TRBJ2-5; no clear D gene. Trimming removed 8 bases at V and 2 bases at J, with 12 bases between. The germline gives CDR1 MNHNY, CDR2 SVGAGI (reference sequence). This CDR3 is built from 13 residues. CDR3 DNA: TGTGCCAGCTCGATAAGAACACAAGAGACCCAGTACTTC. It yields the protein CASSIRTQETQYF.

The rearrangement joins TRBV6-4 to TRBJ1-1; possibly TRBD1 for D (6 bases). Trimming cost V 6 bases and J 0 bases, with 14 bases left between them. Germline values: CDR1 MRHNA, CDR2 SNTAGT. The CDR3 sequence is 15 residues long. CDR3 nucleotides: TGTGCCAGCAGGAAAGAGGGGGGGTTGAACACTGAAGCTTTCTTT. It yields the protein CASRKEGGLNTEAFF.

The chain couples TRBV9 to TRBJ2-1, with D perhaps TRBD2 (6 bases). From germline, CDR1 is SGDLS and CDR2 YYNGEE. The CDR3 runs 13 residues. The ends were cut back, 2 bases at V and 7 bases at J, with 10 bases in the middle. The CDR3 here is CASSVLATNEQFF. The CDR3 coding sequence is TGTGCCAGCAGCGTCCTAGCGACAAATGAGCAGTTCTTC.

The chain joins TRBV18 to TRBJ2-1; D is uncertain. Germline CDR1 KGHSH, CDR2 LQKENI. There are 12 residues in the CDR3. Trimming shortened V by 3 bases and J by 6 bases, and 6 bases separated the two germline ends. CDR3 nucleotide sequence: TGTGCCAGCTCACCGAGCCCCAATGAGCAGTTCTTC. Protein product: CASSPSPNEQFF.

The CDR3 reads CASSLGAGGSGAKNIQYF. The CDR3 DNA reads as TGTGCCAGCAGCTTAGGGGCAGGGGGTAGTGGAGCCAAAAACATTCAGTACTTC. The chain recombines TRBV11-2 with TRBJ2-4; TRBD1 matches 7 bases. Germline lookup yields CDR1 SGHAT and CDR2 FQNNGV. The CDR3 loop spans 18 amino acids. With V trimmed by 1 base and J by 0 bases, 9 bases remained unmatched.

Of note for this clone: The same CDR3 can be traced to other DNA sequences in this sample. CDR3 sequence: CASSFSVGAGKETEAFF. CDR3 DNA sequence: TGTGCCAGCAGCTTCTCTGTTGGCGCCGGCAAGGAAACTGAAGCTTTCTTT. The rearrangement joins TRBV7-2 to TRBJ1-1; D not certain. The V end lost 3 bases, the J end lost 5 bases, and 22 bases lay between the germline ends. Germline V CDR1 and CDR2: SGHTA, FQGNSA. CDR3 length: 17 amino acids.

The chain links TRBV7-2 to TRBJ2-3; TRBD2 is a possible D gene (7 bases). The CDR3 length is 15 residues. V lost 6 bases and J 6 bases, leaving 19 bases between the germline ends. Germline assignment: CDR1 SGHTA and CDR2 FQGNSA. The CDR3 reads CASRKGEGLQDTQYF. The CDR3 DNA reads TGTGCCAGCAGAAAGGGGGAGGGCCTACAGGATACGCAGTATTTT.

The V call is TRBV9, the J call TRBJ1-3, with TRBD1 as a possible D gene (5 bases). Per germline, CDR1 SGDLS and CDR2 YYNGEE. The CDR3 covers 15 residues. The V end was cut by 5 bases, the J end by 5 bases, with 17 bases between. CDR3 in amino acids: CASRALRTYRNTIYF. CDR3 DNA sequence: TGTGCCAGCAGGGCCCTCCGGACATACCGAAACACCATATATTTT.

The chain recombines TRBV28 with TRBJ1-4, with 8 nucleotides matching TRBD1. Per germline, CDR1 MDHEN and CDR2 SYDVKM. The CDR3 covers 16 residues. After removal of 5 bases from V and 7 bases from J, the junction contained 12 bases not matched to a gene. CDR3 protein: CASSLPTGEWSEKLFF. CDR3 DNA sequence: TGTGCCAGCAGTCTCCCGACAGGGGAATGGAGTGAAAAACTGTTTTTT. Full variable domain (outside the CDR3, taken from reference TRBV28 and TRBJ1-4): DVKVTQSSRYLVKRTGEKVFLECVQDMDHENMFWYRQDPGLGLRLIYFSYDVKMKEKGDIPEGYSVSREKKERFSLILESASTNQTSMYLCASSLPTGEWSEKLFFGSGTQLSVL.

The gene calls are TRBV27 and TRBJ2-3; D gene ambiguous. Germline loops: CDR1 MNHEY, CDR2 SMNVEV (reference sequence). The germline V and J ends were trimmed by 8 bases and 8 bases, with 17 bases remaining between them. The CDR3 spans 13 residues. DNA of the CDR3: TGTGCCAGCTGCACCTCATCTTGCACTACGCAGTATTTT. It translates to CASCTSSCTTQYF.

The rearrangement uses TRBV6-5 and TRBJ1-2, with 9 bases that match TRBD1. In germline, CDR1 is MNHEY, CDR2 SVGAGI. V gave up 6 bases and J gave up 8 bases; unmatched junction bases: 13. The length of the CDR3 is 15 residues. In DNA form, the CDR3 reads TGTGCCAGCAGATCCCCCCGGGACAGGGCTGCCGGCTACACCTTC. Translation gives CASRSPRDRAAGYTF.

The chain carries TRBV4-3 and TRBJ2-3, with D maybe TRBD1 (5 bases). The V end was cut by 1 base, the J end by 5 bases, with 10 bases between. Germline values: CDR1 LGHNA, CDR2 YSLEER. The CDR3 contains 14 residues. The CDR3 DNA sequence: TGCGCCAGCAGCCAAGGCAGGGCTGGAGATACGCAGTATTTT. Translating gives CASSQGRAGDTQYF.

The chain combines TRBV29-1 with TRBJ2-3; D remains unclear. Per the germline V gene, CDR1 is SQVTM and CDR2 is ANQGSEA. The CDR3 is 12 residues long. The V end was cut by 8 bases, the J end by 2 bases, with 11 bases between. The CDR3 sequence is CSTVQNTDTQYF. DNA for the CDR3: TGCAGCACGGTTCAGAACACAGATACGCAGTATTTT.

This clone was seen a single time. The V gene is TRBV7-3, the J gene TRBJ1-1; 8 bases are a match to TRBD1. The CDR3 is made up of 13 amino acids. Germline V lookup: CDR1 SGHTA, CDR2 FQGTGA. J lost 3 bases, V lost 5 bases, and 2 bases had no gene match. The DNA of the CDR3 is TGTGCCAGCAGCACGGACAGGGACACTGAAGCTTTCTTT. Amino acid sequence: CASSTDRDTEAFF.

This CDR3 reads CASSLPGVNTQYF. The CDR3 DNA follows: TGTGCCAGCAGCTTACCCGGGGTAAATACGCAGTATTTT. The V gene is TRBV7-2, the J gene TRBJ2-3; maybe TRBD2 (5 bases). From germline, CDR1 is SGHTA and CDR2 FQGNSA. The CDR3 has 13 amino acids. The ends were cut back, 2 bases at V and 7 bases at J, with 10 bases in the middle.

The chain recombines TRBV6-1 with TRBJ1-3, with D unresolved. The V gene's germline CDR1 is MNHNS and CDR2 SASEGT. Trimming pared 1 base from V and 0 bases from J, leaving 13 bases between. The CDR3 is 17 amino acids. For the CDR3, the DNA is TGTGCCAGCAGTGAAGGGGCCCGGATTTACTCTGGAAACACCATATATTTT. Amino acids: CASSEGARIYSGNTIYF.

The gene calls are TRBV6-1 and TRBJ1-3; D is undetermined. Trimming took 1 base from V and 0 from J, leaving 10 bases between them. Germline V gene sequence: CDR1 MNHNS, CDR2 SASEGT. The CDR3 runs to 16 residues. DNA for the CDR3: TGTGCCAGCAGTGAAGGAACAGAACACTCTGGAAACACCATATATTTT. Its translation is CASSEGTEHSGNTIYF.

The chain has TRBV5-6 and TRBJ1-5, with 9 bases matching TRBD1. Looked up from germline, CDR1 is SGHDT and CDR2 is YYEEEE. This CDR3 region has 15 residues. V was pared by 2 bases and J by 2 bases, with 2 bases of the junction left unmatched. The CDR3 loop is CASSFRTGGNQPQHF. In DNA form, the CDR3 reads TGTGCCAGCAGCTTTAGGACAGGGGGCAATCAGCCCCAGCATTTT.